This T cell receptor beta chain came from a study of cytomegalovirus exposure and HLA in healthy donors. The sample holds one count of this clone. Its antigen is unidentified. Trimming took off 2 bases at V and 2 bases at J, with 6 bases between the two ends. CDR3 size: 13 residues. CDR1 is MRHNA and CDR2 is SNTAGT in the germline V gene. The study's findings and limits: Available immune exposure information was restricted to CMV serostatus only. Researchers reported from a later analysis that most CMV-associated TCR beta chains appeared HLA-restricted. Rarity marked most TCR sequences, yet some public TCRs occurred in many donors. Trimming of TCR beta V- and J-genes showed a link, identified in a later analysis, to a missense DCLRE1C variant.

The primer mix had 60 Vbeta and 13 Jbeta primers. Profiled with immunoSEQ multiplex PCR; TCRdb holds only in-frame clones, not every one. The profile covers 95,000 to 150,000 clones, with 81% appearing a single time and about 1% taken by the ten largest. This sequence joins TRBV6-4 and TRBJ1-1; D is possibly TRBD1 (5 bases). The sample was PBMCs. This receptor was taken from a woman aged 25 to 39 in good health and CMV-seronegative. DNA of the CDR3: TGTGCCAGCAGTGACAGGGGTAACACTGAAGCTTTCTTT. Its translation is CASSDRGNTEAFF.